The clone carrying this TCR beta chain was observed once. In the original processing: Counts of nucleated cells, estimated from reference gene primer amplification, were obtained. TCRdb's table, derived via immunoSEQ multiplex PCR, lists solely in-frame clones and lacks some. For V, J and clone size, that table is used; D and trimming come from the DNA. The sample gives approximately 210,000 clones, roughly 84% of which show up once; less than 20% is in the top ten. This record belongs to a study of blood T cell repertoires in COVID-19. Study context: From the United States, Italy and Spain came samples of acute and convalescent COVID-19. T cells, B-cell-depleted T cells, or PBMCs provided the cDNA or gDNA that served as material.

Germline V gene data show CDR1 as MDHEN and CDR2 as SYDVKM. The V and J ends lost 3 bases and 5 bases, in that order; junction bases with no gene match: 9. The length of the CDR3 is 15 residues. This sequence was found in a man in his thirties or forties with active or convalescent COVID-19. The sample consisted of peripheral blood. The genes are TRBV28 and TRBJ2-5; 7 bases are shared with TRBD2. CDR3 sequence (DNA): TGTGCCAGCAGTTTTTTCGATCGGACTAGGGAGACCCAGTACTTC. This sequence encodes CASSFFDRTRETQYF. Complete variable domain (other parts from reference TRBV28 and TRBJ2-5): DVKVTQSSRYLVKRTGEKVFLECVQDMDHENMFWYRQDPGLGLRLIYFSYDVKMKEKGDIPEGYSVSREKKERFSLILESASTNQTSMYLCASSFFDRTRETQYFGPGTRLLVL.